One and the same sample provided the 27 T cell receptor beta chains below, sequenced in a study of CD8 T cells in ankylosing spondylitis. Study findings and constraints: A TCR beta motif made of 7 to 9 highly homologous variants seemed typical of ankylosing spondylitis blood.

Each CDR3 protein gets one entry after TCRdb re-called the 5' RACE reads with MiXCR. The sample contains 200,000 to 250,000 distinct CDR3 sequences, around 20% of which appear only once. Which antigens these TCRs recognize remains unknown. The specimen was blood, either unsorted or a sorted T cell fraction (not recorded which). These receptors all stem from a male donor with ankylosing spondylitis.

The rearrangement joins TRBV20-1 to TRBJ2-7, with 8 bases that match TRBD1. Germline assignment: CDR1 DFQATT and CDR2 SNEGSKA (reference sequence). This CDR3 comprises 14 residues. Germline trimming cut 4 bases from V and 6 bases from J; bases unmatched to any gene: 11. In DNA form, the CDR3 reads TGCAGTGCTAACCAGGGGGACAGGATGTGCGAGCAGTACTTC. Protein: CSANQGDRMCEQYF.

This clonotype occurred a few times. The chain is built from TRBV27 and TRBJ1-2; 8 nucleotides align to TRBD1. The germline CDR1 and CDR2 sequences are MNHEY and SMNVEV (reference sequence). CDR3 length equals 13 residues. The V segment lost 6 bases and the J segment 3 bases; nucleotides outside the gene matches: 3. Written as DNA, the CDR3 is TGTGCCAGCAGCCGGACAGGGTACTATGGCTACACCTTC. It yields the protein CASSRTGYYGYTF.

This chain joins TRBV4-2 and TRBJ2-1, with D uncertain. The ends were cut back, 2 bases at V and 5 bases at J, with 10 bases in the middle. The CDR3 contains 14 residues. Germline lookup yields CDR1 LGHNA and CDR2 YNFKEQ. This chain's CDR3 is CASSQWPDNNEQFF. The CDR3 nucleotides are TGTGCCAGCAGCCAATGGCCCGACAACAATGAGCAGTTCTTC.

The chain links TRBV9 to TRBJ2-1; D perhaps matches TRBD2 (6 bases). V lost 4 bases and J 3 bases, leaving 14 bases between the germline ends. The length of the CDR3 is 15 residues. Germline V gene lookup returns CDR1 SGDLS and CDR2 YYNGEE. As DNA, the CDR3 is TGTGCCAGCAGCTCCCAAGGACTAAACTACAATGAGCAGTTCTTC. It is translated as CASSSQGLNYNEQFF.

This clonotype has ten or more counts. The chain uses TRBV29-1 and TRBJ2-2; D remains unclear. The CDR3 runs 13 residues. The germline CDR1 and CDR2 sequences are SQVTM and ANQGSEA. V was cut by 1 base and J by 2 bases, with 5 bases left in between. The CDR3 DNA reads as TGCAGCGTTGAAGGGGTTAACACCGGGGAGCTGTTTTTT. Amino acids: CSVEGVNTGELFF.

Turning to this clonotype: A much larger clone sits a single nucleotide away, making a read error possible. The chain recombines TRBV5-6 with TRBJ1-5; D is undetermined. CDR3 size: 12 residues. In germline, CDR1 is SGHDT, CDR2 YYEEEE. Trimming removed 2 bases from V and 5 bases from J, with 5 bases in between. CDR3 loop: CASSFGDQPQHF. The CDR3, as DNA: TGTGCCAGCAGCTTTGGGGATCAGCCCCAGCATTTT.

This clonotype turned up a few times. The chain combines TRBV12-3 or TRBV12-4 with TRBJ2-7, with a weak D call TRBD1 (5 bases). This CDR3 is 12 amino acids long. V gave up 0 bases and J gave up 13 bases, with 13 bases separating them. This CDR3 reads CASSLAGPALYF. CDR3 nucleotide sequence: TGTGCCAGCAGTTTAGCGGGGCCGGCCCTATACTTC.

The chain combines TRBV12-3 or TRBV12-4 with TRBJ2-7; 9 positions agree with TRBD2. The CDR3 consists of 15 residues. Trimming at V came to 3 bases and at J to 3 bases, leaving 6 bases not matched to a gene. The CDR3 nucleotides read TGTGCCAGCAGTTTCCCGGCGGGAGGGGACTACGAGCAGTACTTC. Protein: CASSFPAGGDYEQYF.

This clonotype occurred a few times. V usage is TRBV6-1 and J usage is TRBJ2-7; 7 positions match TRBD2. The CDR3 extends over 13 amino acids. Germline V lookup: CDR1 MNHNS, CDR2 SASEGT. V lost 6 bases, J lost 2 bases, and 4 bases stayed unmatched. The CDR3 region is CASRSSGTYEQYF. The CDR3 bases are TGTGCCAGCAGGTCCAGCGGGACCTACGAGCAGTACTTC.

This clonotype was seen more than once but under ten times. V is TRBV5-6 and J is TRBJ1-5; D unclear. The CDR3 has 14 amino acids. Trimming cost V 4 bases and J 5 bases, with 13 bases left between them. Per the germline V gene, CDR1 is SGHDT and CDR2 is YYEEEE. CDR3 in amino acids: CASSGGGAHQPQHF. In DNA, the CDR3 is TGTGCCAGCAGCGGAGGAGGAGCGCATCAGCCCCAGCATTTT.

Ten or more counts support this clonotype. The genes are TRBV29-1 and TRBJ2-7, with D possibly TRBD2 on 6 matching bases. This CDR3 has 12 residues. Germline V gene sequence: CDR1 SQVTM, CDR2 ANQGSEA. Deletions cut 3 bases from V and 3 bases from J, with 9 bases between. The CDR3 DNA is TGCAGCGTTGATGGGGGGAACTACGAGCAGTACTTC. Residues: CSVDGGNYEQYF.

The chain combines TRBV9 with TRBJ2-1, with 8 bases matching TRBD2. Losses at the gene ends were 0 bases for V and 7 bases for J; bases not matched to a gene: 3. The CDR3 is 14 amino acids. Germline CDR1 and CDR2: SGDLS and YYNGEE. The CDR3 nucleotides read TGTGCCAGCAGCGTAGAGAGCGGGAGAAATGAGCAGTTCTTC. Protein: CASSVESGRNEQFF.

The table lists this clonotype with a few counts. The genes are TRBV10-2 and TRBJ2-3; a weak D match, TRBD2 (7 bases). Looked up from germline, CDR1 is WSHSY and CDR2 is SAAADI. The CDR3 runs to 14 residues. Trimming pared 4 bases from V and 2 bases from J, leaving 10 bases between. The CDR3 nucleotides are TGCGCCAGCAGTGGCGGGGGCCTCACAGATACGCAGTATTTT. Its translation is CASSGGGLTDTQYF.

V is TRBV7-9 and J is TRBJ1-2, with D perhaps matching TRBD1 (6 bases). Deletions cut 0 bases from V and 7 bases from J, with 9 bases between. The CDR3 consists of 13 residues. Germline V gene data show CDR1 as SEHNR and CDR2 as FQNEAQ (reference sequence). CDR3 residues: CASSLAGAPGYTF. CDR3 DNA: TGTGCCAGCAGCTTAGCGGGGGCGCCTGGCTACACCTTC.

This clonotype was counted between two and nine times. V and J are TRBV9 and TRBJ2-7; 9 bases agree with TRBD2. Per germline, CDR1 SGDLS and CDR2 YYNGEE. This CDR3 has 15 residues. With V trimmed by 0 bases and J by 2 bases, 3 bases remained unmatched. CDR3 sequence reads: CASSVGASGTYEQYF. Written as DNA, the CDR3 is TGTGCCAGCAGCGTAGGGGCTAGCGGGACCTACGAGCAGTACTTC.

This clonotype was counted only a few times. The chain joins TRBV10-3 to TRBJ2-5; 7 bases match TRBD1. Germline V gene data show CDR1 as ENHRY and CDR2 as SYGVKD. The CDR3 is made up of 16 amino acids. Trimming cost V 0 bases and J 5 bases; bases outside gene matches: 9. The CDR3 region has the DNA TGTGCCATCAGTGAGTCGAACCAGGGGGTTTGGGAGACCCAGTACTTC. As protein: CAISESNQGVWETQYF.

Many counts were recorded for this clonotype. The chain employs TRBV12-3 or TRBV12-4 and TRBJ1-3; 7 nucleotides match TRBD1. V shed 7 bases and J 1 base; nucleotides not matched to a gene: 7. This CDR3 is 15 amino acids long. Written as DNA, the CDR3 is TGTGCCAGCACCCGACCAGGGGGATCTGGAAACACCATATATTTT. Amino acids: CASTRPGGSGNTIYF.

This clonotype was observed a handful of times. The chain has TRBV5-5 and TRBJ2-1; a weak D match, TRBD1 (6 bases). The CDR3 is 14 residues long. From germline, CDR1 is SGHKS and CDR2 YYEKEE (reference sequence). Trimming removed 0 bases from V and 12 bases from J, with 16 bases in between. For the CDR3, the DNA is TGTGCCAGCAGCTTGGGAGGACAGTCTCAAGGGCAGTTCTTC. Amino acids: CASSLGGQSQGQFF.

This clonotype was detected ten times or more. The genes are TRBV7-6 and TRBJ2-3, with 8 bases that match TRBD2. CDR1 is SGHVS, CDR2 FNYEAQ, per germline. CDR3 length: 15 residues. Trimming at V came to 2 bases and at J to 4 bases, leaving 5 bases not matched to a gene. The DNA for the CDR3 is TGTGCCAGCAGCTTATACGGTAGCGGGGCAGATACGCAGTATTTT. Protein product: CASSLYGSGADTQYF. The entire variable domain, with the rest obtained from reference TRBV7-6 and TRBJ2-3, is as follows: GAGVSQSPRYKVTKRGQDVALRCDPISGHVSLYWYRQALGQGPEFLTYFNYEAQQDKSGLPNDRFSAERPEGSISTLTIQRTEQRDSAMYRCASSLYGSGADTQYFGPGTRLTVL.

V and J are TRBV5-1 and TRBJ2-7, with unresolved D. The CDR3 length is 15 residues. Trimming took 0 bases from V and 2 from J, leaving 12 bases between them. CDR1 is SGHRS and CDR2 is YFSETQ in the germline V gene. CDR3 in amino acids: CASSLETAPPYEQYF. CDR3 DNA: TGCGCCAGCAGCTTGGAAACAGCCCCACCCTACGAGCAGTACTTC.

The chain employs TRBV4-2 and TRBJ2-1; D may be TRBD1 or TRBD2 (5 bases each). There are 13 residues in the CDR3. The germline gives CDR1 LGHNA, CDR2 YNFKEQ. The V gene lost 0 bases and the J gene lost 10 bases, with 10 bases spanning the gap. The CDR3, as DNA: TGTGCCAGCAGCCAAGATTCCTGGGGGGAGCAGTTCTTC. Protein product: CASSQDSWGEQFF.

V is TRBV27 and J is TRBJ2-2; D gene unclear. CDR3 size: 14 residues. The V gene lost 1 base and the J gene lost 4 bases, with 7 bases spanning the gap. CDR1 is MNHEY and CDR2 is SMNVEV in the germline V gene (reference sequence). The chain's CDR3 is CASSLLSATGELFF. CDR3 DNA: TGTGCCAGCAGTTTATTAAGTGCCACCGGGGAGCTGTTTTTT.

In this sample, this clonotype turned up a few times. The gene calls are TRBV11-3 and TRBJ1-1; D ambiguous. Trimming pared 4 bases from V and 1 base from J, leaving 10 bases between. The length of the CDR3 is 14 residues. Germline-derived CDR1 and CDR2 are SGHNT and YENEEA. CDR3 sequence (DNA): TGTGCCAGCAGCTCCAGGACGGGGAACACTGAAGCTTTCTTT. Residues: CASSSRTGNTEAFF.

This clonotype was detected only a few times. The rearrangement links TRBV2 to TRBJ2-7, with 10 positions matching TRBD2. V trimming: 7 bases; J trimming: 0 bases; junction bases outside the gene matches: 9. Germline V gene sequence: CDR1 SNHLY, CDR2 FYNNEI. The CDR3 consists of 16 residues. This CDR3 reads CASTLPSGGYSYEQYF. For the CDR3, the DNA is TGTGCCAGCACCCTCCCTAGCGGGGGTTACTCCTACGAGCAGTACTTC. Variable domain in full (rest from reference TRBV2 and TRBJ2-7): EPEVTQTPSHQVTQMGQEVILRCVPISNHLYFYWYRQILGQKVEFLVSFYNNEISEKSEIFDDQFSVERPDGSNFTLKIRSTKLEDSAMYFCASTLPSGGYSYEQYFGPGTRLTVT.

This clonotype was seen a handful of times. The CDR3 bases are TGTGCCAGCAGTCTAGCGGGGGGGCGGAGCACAGATACGCAGTATTTT. It yields the protein CASSLAGGRSTDTQYF. V is TRBV9 and J is TRBJ2-3, with TRBD2 matching over 12 bases. The germline gives CDR1 SGDLS, CDR2 YYNGEE. The J segment lost 0 bases and the V segment lost 5 bases, leaving 4 bases of the junction unmatched. CDR3 length: 16 amino acids.

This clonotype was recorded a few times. DNA of the CDR3: TGTGCCAGCGGCCATGAGATCAACACTGAAGCTTTCTTT. Protein: CASGHEINTEAFF. V gene TRBV12-3 or TRBV12-4 combines with J gene TRBJ1-1; no clear D. The CDR3 runs to 13 residues. The germline V and J ends were trimmed by 8 bases and 2 bases, with 12 bases remaining between them.

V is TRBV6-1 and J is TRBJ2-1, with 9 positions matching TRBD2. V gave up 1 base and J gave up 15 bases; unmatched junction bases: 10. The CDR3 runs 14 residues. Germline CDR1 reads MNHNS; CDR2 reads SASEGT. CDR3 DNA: TGTGCCAGCAGTGAAGAGGTCCTAGCGGGGTCGTCGTTCTTC. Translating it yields CASSEEVLAGSSFF.